The rows below give T cell receptor beta chains drawn from one sample of a study of T cell responses to AZD1222 COVID-19 vaccine. Clones were read by immunoSEQ multiplex PCR, and TCRdb kept only the in-frame ones, dropping some. The sample contains around 160,000 clones, 88% of which appear only once. Sequenced material: peripheral blood, taken on day 0 of AZD1222 vaccination. The receptor set was obtained from an adult in good health. The CDR3 runs from the conserved cysteine through the conserved F or W. D genes are given only for firm matches. Some rows have no size entry. The others give once, few or many, or a class for an expanded clone.

TRBV28	TRBJ2-7	12	.	.	TGTGCCAGCAGGAATCAGGGCTACGAGCAGTACTTC	CASRNQGYEQYF
TRBV2	TRBJ1-1	15	.	.	TGTGCCAGCAGTGGGGCAGGCAGGGCGAACACTGAAGCTTTCTTT	CASSGAGRANTEAFF
TRBV7-8	TRBJ1-1	11	.	.	TGTGCCAGCAGCCCCCAGGGGAGGGCTTTCTTT	CASSPQGRAFF
TRBV6-1	TRBJ2-3	14	.	TRBD2	TGTGCCAGCAGTGCAGCGGGGGGGGTAGATACGCAGTATTTT	CASSAAGGVDTQYF
TRBV7-9	TRBJ1-5	19	.	TRBD1	TGTGCCAGCAGCTTATTTGCAGGGGGATTGGTATATGGCAATCAGCCCCAGCATTTT	CASSLFAGGLVYGNQPQHF
TRBV3-1/TRBV3-2	TRBJ1-5	17	.	.	TGTGCCAGCAGCCATGGAGGTACGGGGGGAGGTAATCAGCCCCAGCATTTT	CASSHGGTGGGNQPQHF
TRBV7-9	TRBJ1-6	15	.	TRBD1	TGTGCCAGCATCGGGTGGGGGACAGGGGATTCACCCCTCCACTTT	CASIGWGTGDSPLHF
TRBV5-1	TRBJ1-4	14	.	TRBD1	TGCGCCAGCAGCGCTGACAGGGTCCAGGAAAAACTGTTTTTT	CASSADRVQEKLFF
TRBV2	TRBJ2-1	13	.	.	TGTGCCACCCCTGGGGAGTCGGCGAGTGAGCAGTTCTTC	CATPGESASEQFF
TRBV7-2	TRBJ1-1	16	.	.	TGTGCCAGCAGCTTTTTTCAGGCGGTGGAGGGCACTGAAGCTTTCTTT	CASSFFQAVEGTEAFF
TRBV19	TRBJ2-7	14	.	.	TGTGCCAGTAGCCAAGGCGGATCTCCCTACGAGCAGTACTTC	CASSQGGSPYEQYF
TRBV10-1	TRBJ1-3	15	.	TRBD1	TGCGCCAGCAGAATGGGACAGGGGGCTGGAAACACCATATATTTT	CASRMGQGAGNTIYF
TRBV24-1	TRBJ1-1	15	.	.	TGTGCCACCAGTGATTTCGCCAGGGCGAACACTGAAGCTTTCTTT	CATSDFARANTEAFF
TRBV30	TRBJ2-7	14	.	TRBD2	TGTGCCTGGAGTACGATCCGGGGGGGCTACGAGCAGTACTTC	CAWSTIRGGYEQYF
TRBV9	TRBJ1-6	15	.	.	TGTGCCAGCAGCGTTGGACGCTCCTATAATTCACCCCTCCACTTT	CASSVGRSYNSPLHF
TRBV12-3/TRBV12-4	TRBJ1-5	12	.	.	TGTGCCAGCAGTTTGGAGAAACAGCCCCAGCATTTT	CASSLEKQPQHF
TRBV7-8	TRBJ1-5	16	.	TRBD1	TGTGCCAGCAGCTTAGTAGGGGGCTGGAGCAATCAGCCCCAGCATTTT	CASSLVGGWSNQPQHF
TRBV19	TRBJ2-1	16	.	TRBD2	TGTGCCAGTAAACTTCGGGCTAGCGGGGGAAACAATGAGCAGTTCTTC	CASKLRASGGNNEQFF
TRBV5-1	TRBJ1-4	15	.	.	TGCGCCAGCAGCCCGGCAGGACAGAACCCTGAAAAACTGTTTTTT	CASSPAGQNPEKLFF
TRBV12-3/TRBV12-4	TRBJ1-1	13	.	.	TGTGCCAGCACCCGTCAGGTGAACACTGAAGCTTTCTTT	CASTRQVNTEAFF
TRBV2	TRBJ2-7	12	.	.	TGTGCCAGCAGTGGAGTCTCCTACGAGCAGTACTTC	CASSGVSYEQYF
TRBV5-5	TRBJ1-1	16	.	.	TGTGCCAGCAGCTTCTTAAGTCCCCTGGAGAACACTGAAGCTTTCTTT	CASSFLSPLENTEAFF
TRBV7-6	TRBJ1-2	16	.	.	TGTGCCAGCAGCCCCCGAGGGGGTTCCGCTATGGGGGGCTACACCTTC	CASSPRGGSAMGGYTF
TRBV6-5	TRBJ1-1	14	.	.	TGTGCCAGCAGCCCAGGGAGGGGGAACACTGAAGCTTTCTTT	CASSPGRGNTEAFF
TRBV7-9	TRBJ2-3	14	.	.	TGTGCCAGCAGCTTAGGACAGCTCACAGATACGCAGTATTTT	CASSLGQLTDTQYF
TRBV19	TRBJ1-1	15	.	.	TGTGCCAGTAGTTATCTGAGCGGAAAGAACACTGAAGCTTTCTTT	CASSYLSGKNTEAFF
TRBV7-6	TRBJ2-1	16	.	TRBD2	TGTGCCAGCAGCTTGATCGGGGGGGCCCTATACAATGAGCAGTTCTTC	CASSLIGGALYNEQFF
TRBV18	TRBJ1-2	16	.	TRBD1	TGTGCCAGCTCACCAGGGACAGCGATTGGCAACTATGGCTACACCTTC	CASSPGTAIGNYGYTF
TRBV7-2	TRBJ1-6	13	few	.	TGTGCCAGCAGGTCCTCCGCTGGTACACCCCTCCACTTT	CASRSSAGTPLHF
TRBV23-1	TRBJ1-2	18	.	.	TGCGCCAGCAGTCAATACCTACTACTTCTGGGGGCCCAATATGGCTACACCTTC	CASSQYLLLLGAQYGYTF
TRBV5-4	TRBJ1-3	14	.	.	TGTGCCAGCAGCTTGGAGGTATCGGGAAACACCATATATTTT	CASSLEVSGNTIYF
TRBV3-1/TRBV3-2	TRBJ1-1	13	.	.	TGTGCCAGCAGCCAAGAGGGATACACTGAAGCTTTCTTT	CASSQEGYTEAFF
TRBV5-4	TRBJ1-6	14	.	.	TGTGCCAGCAGCTTGTCCAGGGGCGAGGTACCCCTCCACTTT	CASSLSRGEVPLHF
TRBV6-2/TRBV6-3	TRBJ1-2	12	few	.	TGTGCCAGCAGCTGGACCAACTATGGCTACACCTTC	CASSWTNYGYTF
TRBV6-5	TRBJ2-7	13	.	.	TGTGCCAGCAGGATGGGGGCCTCCTACGAGCAGTACTTC	CASRMGASYEQYF
TRBV10-2	TRBJ1-5	17	.	TRBD1	TGCGCCAGCAGACCCGGGACAGGGGTAGAGGGCAATCAGCCCCAGCATTTT	CASRPGTGVEGNQPQHF
TRBV4-3	TRBJ2-1	13	few	.	TGCGCCAGCTACCACTGGGGCTACAATGAGCAGTTCTTC	CASYHWGYNEQFF
TRBV6-1	TRBJ1-1	15	.	TRBD1	TGTGCCAGCAGTGACAGGGGGCGCGCGGACACTGAAGCTTTCTTT	CASSDRGRADTEAFF
TRBV5-4	TRBJ1-3	15	.	TRBD1	TGTGCCAGCAGCCATAAGAGGACAGGGGGAAACACCATATATTTT	CASSHKRTGGNTIYF
TRBV5-1	TRBJ2-2	13	once	.	TGCGCCAGCAGCTTGGCGAGGGCAGGGGAGCTGTTTTTT	CASSLARAGELFF
TRBV19	TRBJ1-1	11	.	TRBD1	TGTGCCAGTAGCCGACAGGGTGAAGCTTTCTTT	CASSRQGEAFF
TRBV19	TRBJ2-1	16	.	TRBD2	TGTGCCAGTAGTCCACGACTAGCCGGATCCTACAATGAGCAGTTCTTC	CASSPRLAGSYNEQFF
TRBV7-8	TRBJ1-1	14	.	.	TGTGCCAGCAGCTTATCCGCCCCCAGCACTGAAGCTTTCTTT	CASSLSAPSTEAFF
TRBV19	TRBJ1-6	14	once	.	TGTGCCACCGACAGAGGGGGGAATAATTCACCCCTCCACTTT	CATDRGGNNSPLHF
TRBV6-5	TRBJ1-1	14	.	TRBD1	TGTGCCAGCAAACCCGGGACAGGAAACACTGAAGCTTTCTTT	CASKPGTGNTEAFF
TRBV11-2	TRBJ2-5	17	once	.	TGTGCCAGCAGCTTAGATCAGTTTAAACTAGCCCAAGAGACCCAGTACTTC	CASSLDQFKLAQETQYF
TRBV29-1	TRBJ2-7	14	.	TRBD1	TGCAGCGTCGCTAGGACAGGAAGCTCCTACGAGCAGTACTTC	CSVARTGSSYEQYF
TRBV4-1	TRBJ2-2	21	once	TRBD2	TGCGCCAGCAGCCAAGATCATGAGACTAGCGGGGGGGCCCGAAGGACCGGGGAGCTGTTTTTT	CASSQDHETSGGARRTGELFF
TRBV14	TRBJ2-2	14	.	.	TGTGCCAGCAGTTACCTCCCGAACACCGGGGAGCTGTTTTTT	CASSYLPNTGELFF